The 32 T cell receptor beta chains below were found in one sample sequenced in a study of cytomegalovirus exposure and HLA in healthy donors. Profiled with immunoSEQ multiplex PCR; TCRdb holds only in-frame clones, not every one. The table has 120,000 to 150,000 clones, roughly 90% seen once. Input material: PBMCs. The receptor set was obtained from a man younger than 30 in good health and CMV-seronegative.

This sequence joins TRBV9 and TRBJ2-7; D uncertain. Germline V CDR1 and CDR2: SGDLS, YYNGEE. This CDR3 comprises 13 residues. Trimming pared 2 bases from V and 2 bases from J, leaving 8 bases between. CDR3 DNA: TGTGCCAGCAGCGTCGGTGATCCCTACGAGCAGTACTTC. The encoded protein is CASSVGDPYEQYF. The whole variable domain, filled in from reference TRBV9 and TRBJ2-7, reads DSGVTQTPKHLITATGQRVTLRCSPRSGDLSVYWYQQSLDQGLQFLIQYYNGEERAKGNILERFSAQQFPDLHSELNLSSLELGDSALYFCASSVGDPYEQYFGPGTRLTVT.

This rearrangement joins TRBV4-1 to TRBJ2-5; D is possibly TRBD2 (5 bases). Germline values: CDR1 MGHRA, CDR2 YSYEKL. The CDR3 loop spans 15 amino acids. The V end was cut by 1 base, the J end by 4 bases, with 13 bases between. The CDR3 loop is CASSQGVRAGETQYF. DNA of the CDR3: TGCGCCAGCAGCCAAGGGGTTCGGGCGGGAGAGACCCAGTACTTC.

Ten or more counts support this clone. V gene TRBV25-1 combines with J gene TRBJ2-2; 7 bases fit TRBD1. In germline, CDR1 is MGHDK, CDR2 SYGVNS. Trimming took 8 bases from V and 3 from J; bases not matched to a gene: 3. The CDR3 length is 13 residues. The CDR3 is CASSTGDTGELFF. The CDR3 DNA reads TGTGCCAGCTCTACAGGGGACACCGGGGAGCTGTTTTTT.

The chain links TRBV5-1 to TRBJ1-1; TRBD1 might be the D (6 bases). V lost 3 bases and J lost 6, with 21 bases in between. The length of the CDR3 is 16 residues. The germline CDR1 and CDR2 sequences are SGHRS and YFSETQ. The CDR3 reads CASSSNAGEGGAEAFF. DNA for the CDR3: TGCGCCAGCAGCTCAAATGCAGGGGAGGGGGGTGCTGAAGCTTTCTTT.

The V call is TRBV29-1, the J call TRBJ1-6; 12 bases line up with TRBD1. Germline CDR1 is SQVTM and CDR2 is ANQGSEA. This CDR3 comprises 16 residues. V shed 7 bases, J shed 3 bases, and the junction held 7 bases outside the gene matches. The CDR3 protein is CSAEGTGGLYNSPLHF. CDR3 nucleotides: TGCAGCGCCGAGGGGACAGGGGGCCTCTATAATTCACCCCTCCACTTT.

The chain carries TRBV7-9 and TRBJ1-6; tentative D call: TRBD1 (6 bases). The length of the CDR3 is 15 residues. The ends were cut back, 5 bases at V and 3 bases at J, with 11 bases in the middle. Germline V lookup: CDR1 SEHNR, CDR2 FQNEAQ (reference sequence). This chain's CDR3 is CASSTGTLYNSPLHF. The CDR3 region has the DNA TGTGCCAGCAGCACCGGGACACTCTATAATTCACCCCTCCACTTT.

CDR3 bases: TGTGCCAGCTCACCTGATGAGCGCTACTCTGGAAACACCATATATTTT. Residues: CASSPDERYSGNTIYF. V and J are TRBV18 and TRBJ1-3; D not resolved. This CDR3 spans 16 amino acids. Trimming removed 3 bases from V and 0 bases from J, with 12 bases in between. Germline V gene lookup returns CDR1 KGHSH and CDR2 LQKENI.

The gene calls are TRBV9 and TRBJ2-5, with D uncertain. The CDR3 extends over 14 amino acids. V was shortened by 2 bases and J by 4 bases, with 12 bases between the two germline ends. Germline V gene data show CDR1 as SGDLS and CDR2 as YYNGEE. The CDR3 bases are TGTGCCAGCAGCGTCGCAGTTGGTGGAGAGACCCAGTACTTC. Its protein product is CASSVAVGGETQYF.

V is TRBV5-1 and J is TRBJ1-1; D is possibly TRBD1 (6 bases). V dropped 3 bases and J dropped 4 bases, with 10 bases sitting between them. CDR1 is SGHRS, CDR2 YFSETQ, per germline. This CDR3 is built from 13 residues. The CDR3 DNA is TGCGCCAGCAGCTCAACAGGGCCCACTGAAGCTTTCTTT. Encoded protein: CASSSTGPTEAFF.

The chain is built from TRBV7-3 and TRBJ2-3; TRBD2 is a possible D gene (5 bases). V lost 2 bases and J lost 5, with 11 bases in between. Per germline, CDR1 SGHTA and CDR2 FQGTGA. The CDR3 loop spans 14 amino acids. CDR3 coding DNA: TGTGCCAGCAGCTTATTCGGGGTTAGAGATACGCAGTATTTT. Protein sequence: CASSLFGVRDTQYF.

The J gene is TRBJ2-5, the V gene TRBV10-3; 9 positions match TRBD1. This CDR3 has 14 residues. The ends lost 10 bases at V and 1 base at J; junction bases unmatched: 7. Germline values: CDR1 ENHRY, CDR2 SYGVKD. The CDR3 DNA sequence: TGTGCCACCCTCGGGACAGGGTCCCAAGAGACCCAGTACTTC. As protein: CATLGTGSQETQYF.

The chain recombines TRBV15 with TRBJ2-6; D is unclear. The V end was cut by 5 bases, the J end by 2 bases, with 16 bases between. The CDR3 sequence is 17 residues long. Germline CDR1 reads LNHNV; CDR2 reads YYDKDF (reference sequence). The CDR3 nucleotides read TGTGCCACCAGCGCCCAGACTCCACGAGCTGGGGCCAACGTCCTGACTTTC. Translation: CATSAQTPRAGANVLTF.

This CDR3 reads CASSQGQFFDGYGYTF. In DNA form, the CDR3 reads TGCGCCAGCAGCCAGGGACAGTTTTTTGATGGCTATGGCTACACCTTC. This chain uses TRBV4-1 with TRBJ1-2, with 7 bases that match TRBD1. Trimming took 3 bases from V and 4 from J; bases not matched to a gene: 11. The CDR3 length is 16 residues. Germline assignment: CDR1 MGHRA and CDR2 YSYEKL.

This chain uses TRBV27 with TRBJ2-3; 16 bases fit TRBD2. The length of the CDR3 is 16 residues. CDR1 and CDR2 (germline): MNHEY, SMNVEV (reference sequence). V lost 1 base to trimming and J lost 6 bases; unmatched junction nucleotides: 1. The CDR3 DNA is TGTGCCAGCAGTTTATGGGGACTAGCGGGGGGGGATACGCAGTATTTT. This codes for CASSLWGLAGGDTQYF.

This chain links TRBV5-6 with TRBJ1-6; D not resolved. The CDR3 is made up of 14 amino acids. From germline, CDR1 is SGHDT and CDR2 YYEEEE. Trimming took off 2 bases at V and 3 bases at J, with 6 bases between the two ends. CDR3 residues: CASSLQNYNSPLHF. The CDR3 DNA sequence: TGTGCCAGCAGCTTACAGAACTATAATTCACCCCTCCACTTT.

The chain joins TRBV29-1 to TRBJ2-3; 8 positions match TRBD2. CDR1 is SQVTM, CDR2 ANQGSEA, per germline. V was clipped by 8 bases and J by 6 bases; unmatched bases: 10. The CDR3 is made up of 13 amino acids. CDR3 nucleotide sequence: TGCAGCCTTCCGACGTCGGGGGGGGATACGCAGTATTTT. Translated, it gives CSLPTSGGDTQYF.

With regard to this clone: Possible read error: a much larger clone is one base away. J is TRBJ1-6 and V is TRBV7-6, with 9 bases fitting TRBD1. V was clipped by 3 bases and J by 8 bases; unmatched bases: 2. Germline V CDR1 and CDR2: SGHVS, FNYEAQ. CDR3 size: 14 residues. The CDR3 loop reads CASSLGQGDSPLHF. The CDR3 coding sequence is TGTGCCAGCAGCTTGGGACAGGGAGATTCACCCCTCCACTTT. The full variable domain, its missing parts supplied by reference TRBV7-6 and TRBJ1-6, is GAGVSQSPRYKVTKRGQDVALRCDPISGHVSLYWYRQALGQGPEFLTYFNYEAQQDKSGLPNDRFSAERPEGSISTLTIQRTEQRDSAMYRCASSLGQGDSPLHFGNGTRLTVT.

The chain couples TRBV6-4 to TRBJ1-4; a possible D gene is TRBD1 (6 bases). CDR1 and CDR2 (germline): MRHNA, SNTAGT. V lost 5 bases to trimming and J lost 4 bases, with 11 bases between them. The CDR3 has 14 amino acids. CDR3 loop: CASSRTAHNEKLFF. The CDR3 nucleotides are TGTGCCAGCAGTCGGACAGCACATAATGAAAAACTGTTTTTT.

This chain connects TRBV6-5 to TRBJ1-2; TRBD1 aligns across 8 bases. This CDR3 contains 13 residues. In germline, CDR1 is MNHEY, CDR2 SVGAGI. Trimming at V came to 6 bases and at J to 4 bases, leaving 4 bases not matched to a gene. CDR3: CASRRDRFYGYTF. Written as DNA, the CDR3 is TGTGCCAGCAGGAGGGACAGGTTCTATGGCTACACCTTC.

For the CDR3, the DNA is TGTGCCAGCAGACCACGGGACAGGGGGCGTCGAGACTATGGCTACACCTTC. Its protein product is CASRPRDRGRRDYGYTF. This chain uses TRBV2 with TRBJ1-2; 12 nucleotides match TRBD1. This CDR3 region has 17 residues. The V gene end was trimmed by 6 bases and the J gene end by 3 bases; junction bases not matched to a gene: 11. CDR1 is SNHLY and CDR2 is FYNNEI in the germline V gene.

Remarks on this clone: In the same sample, other DNA sequences code for this CDR3. The rearrangement uses TRBV6-5 and TRBJ1-5; 10 nucleotides align to TRBD1. Germline V CDR1 and CDR2: MNHEY, SVGAGI. The CDR3 spans 15 residues. V trimming: 6 bases; J trimming: 4 bases; junction bases outside the gene matches: 6. The CDR3 sequence: CASSTRTGGNQPQHF. CDR3 in DNA: TGTGCCAGCAGCACCAGGACAGGGGGTAATCAGCCCCAGCATTTT.

J is TRBJ1-5 and V is TRBV2; maybe TRBD1 (6 bases). This CDR3 is built from 16 residues. The V end was cut by 5 bases, the J end by 6 bases, with 20 bases between. CDR1 and CDR2 from the germline V gene are SNHLY and FYNNEI. The CDR3 nucleotides are TGTGCCAGCAGTTACAACAGGGTACCGTCGGTTCAGCCCCAGCATTTT. Its protein is CASSYNRVPSVQPQHF. The full variable domain, with the rest looked up from reference TRBV2 and TRBJ1-5, is EPEVTQTPSHQVTQMGQEVILRCVPISNHLYFYWYRQILGQKVEFLVSFYNNEISEKSEIFDDQFSVERPDGSNFTLKIRSTKLEDSAMYFCASSYNRVPSVQPQHFGDGTRLSIL.

The chain employs TRBV6-1 and TRBJ1-1; 7 bases map to TRBD1. The V gene end was trimmed by 2 bases and the J gene end by 7 bases; junction bases not matched to a gene: 10. The V gene's germline CDR1 is MNHNS and CDR2 SASEGT. This CDR3 is built from 15 residues. The DNA of the CDR3 is TGTGCCAGCAGTGAACCTATGGGACAGAGAGATGAAGCTTTCTTT. Amino acids: CASSEPMGQRDEAFF.

This sequence joins TRBV28 and TRBJ2-7, with 7 bases that match TRBD1. The CDR3 extends over 15 amino acids. Trimming took 5 bases from V and 6 from J; bases not matched to a gene: 13. CDR1 and CDR2 (germline): MDHEN, SYDVKM. CDR3 coding DNA: TGTGCCAGCAGTCTAGGACCACACAGGGGCGGCGAGCAGTACGTC. This sequence encodes CASSLGPHRGGEQYV.

The V call is TRBV7-2, the J call TRBJ2-3; D is possibly TRBD1 (6 bases). Trimming took 7 bases from V and 6 from J, leaving 14 bases between them. The germline gives CDR1 SGHTA, CDR2 FQGNSA. There are 13 residues in the CDR3. The CDR3 region has the DNA TGTGCCAGCACCCTGGGGGCTGGCGATACGCAGTATTTT. Translating it yields CASTLGAGDTQYF.

This clone was observed a single time. This chain joins TRBV27 and TRBJ2-1; TRBD2 matches 15 bases. The CDR3 has 19 amino acids. CDR1 and CDR2 from the germline V gene are MNHEY and SMNVEV (reference sequence). V was clipped by 0 bases and J by 4 bases; unmatched bases: 7. The CDR3 DNA is TGTGCCAGCAGTTTATCCCCCCCGGGACTAGCGGGGGGATACAATGAGCAGTTCTTC. Translation: CASSLSPPGLAGGYNEQFF.

The chain employs TRBV6-6 and TRBJ2-5; TRBD2 might be the D (6 bases). The germline V and J ends were trimmed by 0 bases and 3 bases, with 11 bases remaining between them. The germline V gene encodes CDR1 MNHNY and CDR2 SVGAGI (reference sequence). CDR3 length equals 15 residues. The CDR3 sequence is CASSYSGAGKETQYF. The CDR3 DNA sequence: TGTGCCAGCAGTTACTCAGGCGCGGGGAAAGAGACCCAGTACTTC.

This clone was observed a single time. V usage is TRBV6-5 and J usage is TRBJ2-3, with D tentatively TRBD2 (6 bases). There are 15 residues in the CDR3. Trimming removed 0 bases at V and 5 bases at J, with 12 bases between. CDR1 is MNHEY and CDR2 is SVGAGI in the germline V gene. CDR3 region: CASSYSVSGVDTQYF. The CDR3 coding sequence is TGTGCCAGCAGTTACTCGGTATCGGGGGTAGATACGCAGTATTTT.

The chain joins TRBV7-9 to TRBJ2-1; 11 bases align to TRBD2. Germline CDR1 is SEHNR and CDR2 is FQNEAQ (reference sequence). The CDR3 is 16 amino acids. V lost 5 bases, J lost 5 bases, and 8 bases stayed unmatched. The CDR3 DNA follows: TGTGCCAGCAGCGGGACCCGACTAGCGGGACACAATGAGCAGTTCTTC. Amino acids: CASSGTRLAGHNEQFF.

The chain joins TRBV7-9 to TRBJ1-3, with D hard to call. The CDR3 length is 11 residues. The V gene lost 8 bases and the J gene lost 1 base, with 3 bases spanning the gap. CDR1 is SEHNR, CDR2 FQNEAQ, per germline (reference sequence). CDR3 nucleotide sequence: TGTGCCAGCCAATCTGGAAACACCATATATTTT. This gives the protein CASQSGNTIYF.

The rearrangement joins TRBV6-6 to TRBJ2-7, with D possibly being TRBD1 (6 bases). CDR1 and CDR2 (germline): MNHNY, SVGAGI (reference sequence). The CDR3 is 13 amino acids. V shed 5 bases and J shed 2 bases, with 10 bases lying between them. The CDR3 DNA reads as TGTGCCAGCAGTCCCCGGACAGCCTACGAGCAGTACGTC. Its protein product is CASSPRTAYEQYV.

The genes are TRBV25-1 and TRBJ2-2; no clear D. Germline-derived CDR1 and CDR2 are MGHDK and SYGVNS. The CDR3 is 13 residues long. V was cut by 0 bases and J by 8 bases, with 7 bases left in between. CDR3 loop: CASSEYWRGELFF. The CDR3 bases are TGTGCCAGCAGTGAATATTGGCGGGGGGAGCTGTTTTTT.